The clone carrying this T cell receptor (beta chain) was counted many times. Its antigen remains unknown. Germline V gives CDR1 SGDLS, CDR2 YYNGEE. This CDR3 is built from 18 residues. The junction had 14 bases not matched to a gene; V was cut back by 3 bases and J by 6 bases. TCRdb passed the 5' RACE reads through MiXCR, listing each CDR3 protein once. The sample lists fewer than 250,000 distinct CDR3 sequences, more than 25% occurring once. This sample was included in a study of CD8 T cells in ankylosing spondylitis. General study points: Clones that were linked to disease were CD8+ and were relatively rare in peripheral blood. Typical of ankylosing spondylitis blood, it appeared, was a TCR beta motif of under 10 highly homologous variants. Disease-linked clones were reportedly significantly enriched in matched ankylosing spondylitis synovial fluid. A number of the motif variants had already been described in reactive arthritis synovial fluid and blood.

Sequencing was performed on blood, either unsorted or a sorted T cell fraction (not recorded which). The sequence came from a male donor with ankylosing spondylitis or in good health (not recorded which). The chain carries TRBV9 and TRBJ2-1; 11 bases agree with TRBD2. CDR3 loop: CASSAGGISGRALNEQFF. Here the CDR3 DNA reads TGTGCCAGCAGCGCCGGAGGAATTAGCGGGAGGGCCCTCAATGAGCAGTTCTTC.